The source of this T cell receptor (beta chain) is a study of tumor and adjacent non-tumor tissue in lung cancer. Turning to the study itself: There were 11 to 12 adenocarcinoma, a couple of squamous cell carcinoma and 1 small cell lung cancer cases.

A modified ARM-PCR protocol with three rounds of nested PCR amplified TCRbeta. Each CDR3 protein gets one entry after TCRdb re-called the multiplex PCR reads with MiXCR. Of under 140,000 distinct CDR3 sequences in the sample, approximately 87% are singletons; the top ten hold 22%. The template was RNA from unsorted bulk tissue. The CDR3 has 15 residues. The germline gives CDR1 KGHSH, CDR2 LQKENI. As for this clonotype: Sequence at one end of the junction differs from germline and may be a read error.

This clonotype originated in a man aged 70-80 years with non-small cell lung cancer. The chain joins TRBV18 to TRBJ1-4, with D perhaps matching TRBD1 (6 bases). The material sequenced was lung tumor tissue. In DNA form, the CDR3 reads TGTGCCAGCTCTACCCCGGAGGGAGGGGGTGAAAAAGTGTTTTTT. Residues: CASSTPEGGGEKVFF.